What follows are 16 T cell receptor beta chains derived from one specimen sequenced in a study of blood T cell repertoires in COVID-19. Sequencing used immunoSEQ multiplex PCR; TCRdb keeps in-frame clones, though not all of them. The data contain a few hundred thousand clones, 80% to 90% of them singletons. The sample taken for sequencing was PBMCs or T cells enriched from blood (not recorded which). Source of these receptors: a woman in her 40s with acute COVID-19.

The chain couples TRBV18 to TRBJ1-1; 7 nucleotides line up with TRBD1. From germline, CDR1 is KGHSH and CDR2 LQKENI. Trimming took 1 base from V and 1 from J; bases not matched to a gene: 3. The CDR3 extends over 15 amino acids. This chain's CDR3 is CASSPRRTGNTEAFF. CDR3 coding DNA: TGTGCCAGCTCACCACGACGGACAGGGAACACTGAAGCTTTCTTT.

The chain has TRBV7-2 and TRBJ1-2; D is unclear. Germline CDR1 is SGHTA and CDR2 is FQGNSA. Trimming removed 4 bases from V and 5 bases from J, with 20 bases in between. This CDR3 contains 16 residues. CDR3 in amino acids: CASSSPGLDYEYGYTF. As DNA, the CDR3 is TGTGCCAGCAGCTCCCCCGGACTCGATTACGAGTATGGCTACACCTTC.

The chain is built from TRBV5-1 and TRBJ1-1; D unresolved. From germline, CDR1 is SGHRS and CDR2 YFSETQ. V was shortened by 2 bases and J by 0 bases, with 8 bases between the two germline ends. The CDR3 sequence is 14 residues long. The CDR3 sequence is CASSLPGLNTEAFF. DNA for the CDR3: TGCGCCAGCAGCTTACCGGGATTGAACACTGAAGCTTTCTTT. The variable domain in full, completed from reference TRBV5-1 and TRBJ1-1, reads KAGVTQTPRYLIKTRGQQVTLSCSPISGHRSVSWYQQTPGQGLQFLFEYFSETQRNKGNFPGRFSGRQFSNSRSEMNVSTLELGDSALYLCASSLPGLNTEAFFGQGTRLTVV.

The chain uses TRBV28 and TRBJ2-1, with D maybe TRBD1 (6 bases). The CDR3 totals 15 residues. Per the germline V gene, CDR1 is MDHEN and CDR2 is SYDVKM. V was cut by 8 bases and J by 7 bases, with 21 bases left in between. In DNA, the CDR3 is TGTGCCAGCCATAAACAGGGAAAAGGCTATAATGAGCAGTTCTTC. Translated, it gives CASHKQGKGYNEQFF.

The chain recombines TRBV12-3 or TRBV12-4 with TRBJ1-6; D not certain. Trimming removed 7 bases from V and 13 bases from J, with 17 bases in between. CDR3 length: 13 amino acids. Here the CDR3 DNA reads TGTGCCAGCATGGAGCAAGGTGCTCCTCCCCTCCACTTT. The encoded protein is CASMEQGAPPLHF.

V and J are TRBV5-4 and TRBJ1-1, with 8 nucleotides matching TRBD1. Unmatched junction bases numbered 8, after V lost 4 bases and J lost 0 bases. Germline V lookup: CDR1 SGHNT, CDR2 YYREEE (reference sequence). The CDR3 covers 16 residues. The CDR3 DNA reads as TGTGCCAGCAGCCCCCGGACAGGGAGCATGAACACTGAAGCTTTCTTT. Its translation: CASSPRTGSMNTEAFF.

The V and J genes are TRBV25-1 and TRBJ2-5; a possible D gene is TRBD2 (5 bases). The germline gives CDR1 MGHDK, CDR2 SYGVNS. The length of the CDR3 is 15 residues. The V gene lost 0 bases and the J gene lost 5 bases, with 13 bases spanning the gap. The CDR3 sequence is CASSEYEGIRETQYF. CDR3 DNA sequence: TGTGCCAGCAGTGAATACGAGGGAATTAGGGAGACCCAGTACTTC.

The V call is TRBV19, the J call TRBJ1-5, with 7 nucleotides matching TRBD1. Germline V lookup: CDR1 LNHDA, CDR2 SQIVND (reference sequence). Trimming at V came to 3 bases and at J to 0 bases, leaving 5 bases not matched to a gene. This CDR3 is built from 16 residues. The CDR3 sequence is CASSILQGYSNQPQHF. The CDR3 bases are TGTGCCAGTAGTATCCTACAGGGGTATAGCAATCAGCCCCAGCATTTT.

The rearrangement links TRBV20-1 to TRBJ2-4; D not resolved. The CDR3 loop spans 17 amino acids. V dropped 3 bases and J dropped 4 bases, with 22 bases sitting between them. CDR1 DFQATT and CDR2 SNEGSKA come from the germline V gene (reference sequence). For the CDR3, the DNA is TGCAGTGCTAGTTATGGCGCAGCGAATGCCCAAAAAAACATTCAGTACTTC. It translates to CSASYGAANAQKNIQYF.

In this sample, this clone turned up a few times. The chain uses TRBV7-9 and TRBJ1-6; TRBD1 might be the D (5 bases). In germline, CDR1 is SEHNR, CDR2 FQNEAQ (reference sequence). This CDR3 contains 16 residues. V was cut by 5 bases and J by 0 bases, with 11 bases left in between. This CDR3 reads CASSRDSSSYNSPLHF. CDR3 DNA: TGTGCCAGCAGCCGGGACTCTAGCTCCTATAATTCACCCCTCCACTTT.

There are a few counts of this clone. The V gene is TRBV19, the J gene TRBJ1-2, with a tentative D call TRBD1 (5 bases). Germline values: CDR1 LNHDA, CDR2 SQIVND (reference sequence). V was pared by 5 bases and J by 1 base, with 11 bases between. The CDR3 spans 14 residues. This CDR3 reads CASSAGHYNYGYTF. The CDR3 nucleotides are TGTGCCAGTAGTGCCGGACATTATAACTATGGCTACACCTTC. The variable domain in full, completed from reference TRBV19 and TRBJ1-2, reads DGGITQSPKYLFRKEGQNVTLSCEQNLNHDAMYWYRQDPGQGLRLIYYSQIVNDFQKGDIAEGYSVSREKKESFPLTVTSAQKNPTAFYLCASSAGHYNYGYTFGSGTRLTVV.

This CDR3 is CSASSTSGAPDTQYF. CDR3 bases: TGCAGTGCTAGTTCGACTAGCGGGGCCCCAGATACGCAGTATTTT. The chain has TRBV20-1 and TRBJ2-3, with 11 bases aligning to TRBD2. Germline values: CDR1 DFQATT, CDR2 SNEGSKA (reference sequence). Trimming cost V 3 bases and J 4 bases; bases outside gene matches: 6. The CDR3 covers 15 residues.

This chain links TRBV6-5 with TRBJ2-5; TRBD2 aligns across 8 bases. This CDR3 spans 14 amino acids. Germline V lookup: CDR1 MNHEY, CDR2 SVGAGI. The V and J ends lost 4 bases and 3 bases, in that order; junction bases with no gene match: 4. The CDR3 here is CASSSGSGEETQYF. The CDR3 coding sequence is TGTGCCAGCAGTTCAGGTAGCGGGGAAGAGACCCAGTACTTC.

The chain has TRBV28 and TRBJ1-3; D is undetermined. Trimming took off 3 bases at V and 0 bases at J, with 9 bases between the two ends. There are 15 residues in the CDR3. Germline V gene lookup returns CDR1 MDHEN and CDR2 SYDVKM. DNA of the CDR3: TGTGCCAGCAGTTTCAACGGGAACTCTGGAAACACCATATATTTT. Its translation: CASSFNGNSGNTIYF.

The V and J genes are TRBV4-1 and TRBJ1-5; 9 positions match TRBD1. After removal of 0 bases from V and 0 bases from J, the junction contained 3 bases not matched to a gene. CDR3 length: 17 amino acids. From germline, CDR1 is MGHRA and CDR2 YSYEKL. CDR3 DNA: TGCGCCAGCAGCCAAGATGGGACAGGGTATAGCAATCAGCCCCAGCATTTT. Protein: CASSQDGTGYSNQPQHF.

This rearrangement joins TRBV5-6 to TRBJ1-1; tentatively, D is TRBD1 (5 bases). CDR1 and CDR2 (germline): SGHDT, YYEEEE. This CDR3 is built from 15 residues. Trimming took 0 bases from V and 0 from J, leaving 9 bases between them. For the CDR3, the DNA is TGTGCCAGCAGCTTGGACAGGCCAATGAACACTGAAGCTTTCTTT. Residues: CASSLDRPMNTEAFF.